This T cell receptor (beta chain) comes out of a study of early T cells in non-severe SARS-CoV-2 infection. Study overall: The sequenced material was bulk RNA from unsorted whole blood, and its chains were unpaired. Study-wide points: Sequences matched to VDJdb favored anti-spike CD8 responses, while private and CD4 specificities were missed.

Unmatched junction bases numbered 6, after V lost 4 bases and J lost 3 bases. The CDR3 runs 13 residues. Germline loops: CDR1 DFQATT, CDR2 SNEGSKA (reference sequence). This clonotype occurred a few times. Its antigen is still unknown. Individual cDNA molecules received unique molecular identifiers during library preparation. MiXCR was run by TCRdb on the 5' RACE reads, yielding one entry per CDR3 protein. Among fewer than 120,000 distinct CDR3 sequences, roughly 12% were seen once, and the ten largest hold about 3.8%. This sample comprised whole blood, obtained at baseline. This chain uses TRBV20-1 with TRBJ2-7, with TRBD1 matching over 7 bases. The origin of this receptor is an adult who was a healthcare worker with PCR-confirmed SARS-CoV-2 infection or an uninfected control (not recorded which). This CDR3 reads CSATDRVFYEQYF. CDR3 bases: TGCAGTGCTACCGACAGGGTTTTCTACGAGCAGTACTTC.